Listed below are T cell receptor beta chains from one sample, sequenced in a study of cytomegalovirus exposure and HLA in healthy donors. The protocol was immunoSEQ multiplex PCR, while the TCRdb copy is restricted to in-frame clones and leaves out a portion. The sample shows approximately 150,000 clones, 77% of them seen only once. Sample: PBMCs. These receptor sequences come from a woman aged 25 to 39 in good health and CMV-seropositive. The CDR3 runs from the conserved cysteine through the conserved F or W. Each record gives: clone size, D gene, V gene, CDR3 length, J gene, CDR3 protein, CDR3 DNA. D genes are given only for firm matches. The size of a clone is reported for some rows only, either as once, few or many, or as a class for expanded clones.

clone size: .; D gene: TRBD1; V gene: TRBV11-3; CDR3 length: 16; J gene: TRBJ1-2; CDR3 protein: CASSPPGQGANYGYTF; CDR3 DNA: TGTGCCAGCAGCCCGCCCGGACAGGGGGCTAACTATGGCTACACCTTC
clone size: .; D gene: .; V gene: TRBV29-1; CDR3 length: 12; J gene: TRBJ2-7; CDR3 protein: CSARQNSYEQYF; CDR3 DNA: TGCAGCGCCCGACAGAACTCCTACGAGCAGTACTTC
clone size: .; D gene: TRBD2; V gene: TRBV10-1; CDR3 length: 18; J gene: TRBJ2-7; CDR3 protein: CASSDSGTSGRNHYEQYF; CDR3 DNA: TGCGCCAGCAGCGACTCCGGGACTAGCGGGAGGAACCACTACGAGCAGTACTTC
clone size: .; D gene: TRBD1; V gene: TRBV27; CDR3 length: 15; J gene: TRBJ2-1; CDR3 protein: CASSEDRVAYNEQFF; CDR3 DNA: TGTGCCAGCAGTGAGGACAGGGTCGCCTACAATGAGCAGTTCTTC
clone size: few; D gene: TRBD2; V gene: TRBV11-3; CDR3 length: 12; J gene: TRBJ2-3; CDR3 protein: CASSLLAGALYF; CDR3 DNA: TGTGCCAGCAGTTTACTAGCGGGAGCTCTGTATTTT
clone size: .; D gene: TRBD1; V gene: TRBV6-5; CDR3 length: 14; J gene: TRBJ1-5; CDR3 protein: CASSWGQGDQPQHF; CDR3 DNA: TGTGCCAGCAGTTGGGGACAGGGGGATCAGCCCCAGCATTTT
clone size: .; D gene: TRBD2; V gene: TRBV7-8; CDR3 length: 15; J gene: TRBJ2-2; CDR3 protein: CVSPRLAGDDGELFF; CDR3 DNA: TGTGTCAGTCCCCGACTAGCGGGAGACGACGGGGAGCTGTTTTTT
clone size: .; D gene: TRBD1; V gene: TRBV10-3; CDR3 length: 17; J gene: TRBJ2-1; CDR3 protein: CAISARDSASSYNEQFF; CDR3 DNA: TGTGCCATCAGTGCTCGGGACAGTGCTAGCTCCTACAATGAGCAGTTCTTC
clone size: .; D gene: TRBD1; V gene: TRBV10-3; CDR3 length: 17; J gene: TRBJ1-1; CDR3 protein: CAISDRDIGTGGREAFF; CDR3 DNA: TGTGCCATCAGTGATCGTGATATCGGGACAGGGGGCCGTGAAGCTTTCTTT
clone size: .; D gene: .; V gene: TRBV7-2; CDR3 length: 13; J gene: TRBJ1-1; CDR3 protein: CASSARDSGRAFF; CDR3 DNA: TGTGCCAGCAGCGCGCGGGACTCCGGTCGTGCTTTCTTT
clone size: .; D gene: .; V gene: TRBV18; CDR3 length: 15; J gene: TRBJ2-2; CDR3 protein: CASSRNRDRTGELFF; CDR3 DNA: TGTGCCAGCTCACGCAACAGGGACCGCACCGGGGAGCTGTTTTTT
clone size: few; D gene: .; V gene: TRBV6-5; CDR3 length: 14; J gene: TRBJ1-3; CDR3 protein: CASSSQSGFTTIYF; CDR3 DNA: TGTGCCAGCAGCTCCCAGTCGGGATTTACCACCATATATTTT
clone size: .; D gene: .; V gene: TRBV5-1; CDR3 length: 15; J gene: TRBJ2-4; CDR3 protein: CASSAGGAYLNIQYF; CDR3 DNA: TGCGCCAGCAGCGCTGGAGGGGCGTACCTAAACATTCAGTACTTC
clone size: few; D gene: .; V gene: TRBV5-1; CDR3 length: 14; J gene: TRBJ1-1; CDR3 protein: CASSLAQGSTEAFF; CDR3 DNA: TGCGCCAGCAGCTTGGCTCAGGGGAGCACTGAAGCTTTCTTT
clone size: .; D gene: .; V gene: TRBV5-1; CDR3 length: 13; J gene: TRBJ2-7; CDR3 protein: CASSRDYSYEQYF; CDR3 DNA: TGCGCCAGCAGCCGCGACTACTCCTACGAGCAGTACTTC
clone size: .; D gene: .; V gene: TRBV7-9; CDR3 length: 12; J gene: TRBJ1-1; CDR3 protein: CASSTRETEAFF; CDR3 DNA: TGTGCCAGCAGCACCCGGGAGACGGAAGCTTTCTTT
clone size: few; D gene: TRBD1; V gene: TRBV2; CDR3 length: 16; J gene: TRBJ1-5; CDR3 protein: CASSGDRGNSNQPQHF; CDR3 DNA: TGTGCCAGCAGCGGAGACAGGGGAAATAGCAATCAGCCCCAGCATTTT
clone size: .; D gene: TRBD1; V gene: TRBV25-1; CDR3 length: 12; J gene: TRBJ1-1; CDR3 protein: CASKQGETEAFF; CDR3 DNA: TGTGCCAGCAAACAGGGGGAGACTGAAGCTTTCTTT
clone size: once; D gene: .; V gene: TRBV6-6; CDR3 length: 14; J gene: TRBJ2-7; CDR3 protein: CASSYYPITYEQYF; CDR3 DNA: TGTGCCAGCAGTTACTACCCTATAACCTACGAGCAGTACTTC
clone size: once; D gene: .; V gene: TRBV4-3; CDR3 length: 15; J gene: TRBJ2-3; CDR3 protein: CASSQLSGRTDTQYF; CDR3 DNA: TGCGCCAGCAGCCAACTTAGCGGACGCACAGATACGCAGTATTTT
clone size: .; D gene: .; V gene: TRBV5-1; CDR3 length: 14; J gene: TRBJ2-1; CDR3 protein: CASSLGQNNNEQFF; CDR3 DNA: TGCGCCAGCAGCTTGGGGCAGAATAACAATGAGCAGTTCTTC
clone size: .; D gene: .; V gene: TRBV4-1; CDR3 length: 15; J gene: TRBJ2-1; CDR3 protein: CASSQDQAAYNEQFF; CDR3 DNA: TGCGCCAGCAGCCAAGATCAGGCAGCTTACAATGAGCAGTTCTTC
clone size: few; D gene: TRBD2; V gene: TRBV7-2; CDR3 length: 14; J gene: TRBJ2-1; CDR3 protein: CASSSPTLAGWGFF; CDR3 DNA: TGTGCCAGCAGCTCCCCTACACTAGCGGGATGGGGGTTCTTC
clone size: .; D gene: .; V gene: TRBV30; CDR3 length: 15; J gene: TRBJ1-3; CDR3 protein: CAWSVRLLSGNTIYF; CDR3 DNA: TGTGCCTGGAGTGTACGACTGCTCTCTGGAAACACCATATATTTT
clone size: once; D gene: .; V gene: TRBV4-2; CDR3 length: 13; J gene: TRBJ2-5; CDR3 protein: CASSQGRLESQYF; CDR3 DNA: TGTGCCAGCAGCCAAGGCAGGCTCGAGTCCCAGTACTTC
clone size: few; D gene: TRBD1; V gene: TRBV11-2; CDR3 length: 14; J gene: TRBJ2-7; CDR3 protein: CASSYRGGTYEQYF; CDR3 DNA: TGTGCCAGCAGCTACAGGGGTGGCACCTACGAGCAGTACTTC
clone size: .; D gene: .; V gene: TRBV6-6; CDR3 length: 11; J gene: TRBJ2-3; CDR3 protein: CASLSGEGQYF; CDR3 DNA: TGTGCCAGCCTGAGCGGTGAGGGGCAGTATTTT
clone size: .; D gene: TRBD1; V gene: TRBV5-1; CDR3 length: 15; J gene: TRBJ2-1; CDR3 protein: CASSLGTGGHNEQFF; CDR3 DNA: TGCGCCAGCAGCTTGGGTACAGGGGGGCACAATGAGCAGTTCTTC
clone size: .; D gene: .; V gene: TRBV10-3; CDR3 length: 12; J gene: TRBJ1-1; CDR3 protein: CAIKRGPGEAFF; CDR3 DNA: TGTGCCATCAAGAGAGGGCCAGGTGAAGCTTTCTTT
clone size: .; D gene: TRBD1; V gene: TRBV14; CDR3 length: 16; J gene: TRBJ2-7; CDR3 protein: CASSQWGGTGTYEQYF; CDR3 DNA: TGTGCCAGCAGCCAATGGGGTGGGACAGGGACCTACGAGCAGTACTTC
clone size: .; D gene: TRBD1; V gene: TRBV9; CDR3 length: 15; J gene: TRBJ2-7; CDR3 protein: CASSVTGTGVHEQYF; CDR3 DNA: TGTGCCAGCAGCGTCACCGGGACAGGGGTCCACGAGCAGTACTTC
clone size: .; D gene: .; V gene: TRBV18; CDR3 length: 13; J gene: TRBJ2-3; CDR3 protein: CASSPAGSDTQYF; CDR3 DNA: TGTGCCAGCTCACCAGCGGGATCGGATACGCAGTATTTT
clone size: .; D gene: TRBD1; V gene: TRBV28; CDR3 length: 15; J gene: TRBJ1-5; CDR3 protein: CASSSGDREGQPQHF; CDR3 DNA: TGTGCCAGCAGTTCCGGGGACAGGGAGGGTCAGCCCCAGCATTTT
clone size: .; D gene: TRBD1; V gene: TRBV5-1; CDR3 length: 14; J gene: TRBJ2-5; CDR3 protein: CASSVGQGKETQYF; CDR3 DNA: TGCGCCAGCAGCGTAGGACAGGGTAAAGAGACCCAGTACTTC
clone size: .; D gene: TRBD2; V gene: TRBV5-1; CDR3 length: 15; J gene: TRBJ2-7; CDR3 protein: CASSSDPGLANQKYF; CDR3 DNA: TGCGCCAGCAGCTCGGATCCGGGACTAGCAAATCAGAAGTACTTC
clone size: .; D gene: .; V gene: TRBV11-2; CDR3 length: 16; J gene: TRBJ2-3; CDR3 protein: CASSLDLVRGTDTQYF; CDR3 DNA: TGTGCCAGCAGCTTAGATCTTGTCCGGGGCACAGATACGCAGTATTTT